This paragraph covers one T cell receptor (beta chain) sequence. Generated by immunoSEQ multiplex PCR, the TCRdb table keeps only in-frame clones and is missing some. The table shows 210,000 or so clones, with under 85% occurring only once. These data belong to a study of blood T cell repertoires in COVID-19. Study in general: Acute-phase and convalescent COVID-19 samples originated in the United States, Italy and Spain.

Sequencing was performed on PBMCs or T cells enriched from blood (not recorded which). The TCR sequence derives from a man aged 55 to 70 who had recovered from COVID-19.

CDR3 residues: CASSFQTTDTQYF. The DNA for the CDR3 is TGTGCCAGCAGTTTTCAGACTACAGATACGCAGTATTTT. The chain combines TRBV12-3 or TRBV12-4 with TRBJ2-3; unclear D gene. Trimming took 3 bases from V and 3 from J, leaving 7 bases between them. There are 13 residues in the CDR3.